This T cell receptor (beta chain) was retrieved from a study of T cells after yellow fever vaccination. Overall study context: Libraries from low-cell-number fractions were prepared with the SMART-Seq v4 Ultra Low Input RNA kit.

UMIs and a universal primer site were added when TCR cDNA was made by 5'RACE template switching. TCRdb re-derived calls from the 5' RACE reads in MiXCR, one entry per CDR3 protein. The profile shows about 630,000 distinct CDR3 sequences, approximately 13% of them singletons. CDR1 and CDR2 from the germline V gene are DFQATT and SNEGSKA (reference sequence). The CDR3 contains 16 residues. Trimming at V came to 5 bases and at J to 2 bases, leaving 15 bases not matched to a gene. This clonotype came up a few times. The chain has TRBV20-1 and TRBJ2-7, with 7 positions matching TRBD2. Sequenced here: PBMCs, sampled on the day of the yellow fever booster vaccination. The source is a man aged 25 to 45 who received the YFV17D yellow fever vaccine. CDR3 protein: CSASNLRGSSPYEQYF. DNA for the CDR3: TGCAGTGCTTCTAACCTCCGCGGGAGTTCTCCCTACGAGCAGTACTTC.